The sequence of this T cell receptor beta chain was determined in a study of Ad26.COV2.S vaccination and SARS-CoV-2 variants. TCRdb's copy holds only in-frame clones and misses some; the assay was immunoSEQ multiplex PCR. This sample yields a few hundred thousand clones, of which 80% to 95% are seen a single time; roughly 1.7% belongs to the top ten. CDR1 is MRHNA and CDR2 is SNTAGT in the germline V gene. This CDR3 spans 13 amino acids. V lost 4 bases and J lost 3, with 8 bases in between. The treatment: some 20 received Ad26.COV2.S at low or high dose, single or two shots; 5 received placebo; per-sample allocation not given. Samples were taken on day 63 after the first vaccine or placebo injection.

The source of this sequence is a person aged 18-65 years who received the Ad26.COV2.S COVID-19 vaccine or a placebo. The chain carries TRBV6-4 and TRBJ2-3; D might be TRBD2 (6 bases). The specimen was peripheral blood, collected in a trial of Ad26.COV2.S vaccine versus placebo. The CDR3 DNA is TGTGCCAGCAGTGGGGAGGAAACAGATACGCAGTATTTT. Its translation: CASSGEETDTQYF.